This T cell receptor beta chain was sequenced during a study of CD8+CD57+ T cells in acquired aplastic anemia. Background on the study: Each DNA sample taken from sorted CD4+ and CD8+ cells came to 3.2 ug on average.

TCR beta VDJ combinations and CDR3 sequences were profiled from genomic DNA. TCRdb re-called the reads through MiXCR, storing one row per CDR3 protein. This sample has approximately 170,000 distinct CDR3 sequences, with around 43% found just once. Flow cytometry had shown expanded CD8+CD57+ cells in the patients chosen for sequencing. Acquired aplastic anemia of severe grade affected all patients. Sequencing was carried out using sorted CD4+, CD8+, or CD8+CD57+ T cells (not recorded which) from PBMCs. The TCR was taken from a human donor with aplastic anemia.

The CDR3 region is CASSPWGNSNYGYTF. DNA for the CDR3: TGTGCCAGTAGCCCTTGGGGGAACTCTAACTATGGCTACACCTTC. The V and J genes are TRBV19 and TRBJ1-2; possible D gene TRBD1, 5 bases. Germline-derived CDR1 and CDR2 are LNHDA and SQIVND (reference sequence). The CDR3 loop spans 15 amino acids. V lost 6 bases and J 0 bases, leaving 14 bases between the germline ends. The complete variable domain, with remaining parts taken from reference TRBV19 and TRBJ1-2, reads DGGITQSPKYLFRKEGQNVTLSCEQNLNHDAMYWYRQDPGQGLRLIYYSQIVNDFQKGDIAEGYSVSREKKESFPLTVTSAQKNPTAFYLCASSPWGNSNYGYTFGSGTRLTVV.